A single sample gave rise to the 27 T cell receptor beta chains below, sequenced in a study of regulatory T cells in long-lasting Graves disease (dated by TCRdb to the early 2020s). What this sample's time point label stands for: newly diagnosed GD, antithyroid drugs for less than 3 months. For both TCR sequencing and RNA sequencing, RNA was extracted from PBMCs using TRIzol. The library was generated by multiplex PCR. Sequencer: Illumina HiSeq 4000. iRepertoire HTBI primers and Arm-PCR amplification of CDR3 regions were used to construct TCR beta libraries. TCRdb reanalyzed the raw reads on its own, using fastp at Q25 for trimming and MiXCR for clone calling, and kept in-frame beta chains. Duplicate CDR3 protein sequences are folded into a single record with the most common DNA and genes. In all, the sample holds about 240,000 distinct CDR3 sequences, and 20% to 25% of those were seen once. The ten largest account for roughly 14% of the sample.

The source was peripheral blood mononuclear cells (PBMCs), collected at new diagnosis, from a patient treated with antithyroid drugs. The receptors shown here come from a female donor with Graves disease.

This rearrangement joins TRBV7-6 to TRBJ2-7; 12 bases align to TRBD2. CDR3 length equals 15 residues. The V gene end was trimmed by 4 bases and the J gene end by 2 bases; junction bases not matched to a gene: 3. Germline loops: CDR1 SGHVS, CDR2 FNYEAQ. In nucleotides, the CDR3 is TGTGCCAGCAGCTGGACTAGCGGGGAGACCTACGAGCAGTACTTC. Encoded protein: CASSWTSGETYEQYF.

This clonotype was detected many times. This sequence joins TRBV5-1 and TRBJ2-1; D is unresolved. The CDR3 has 14 amino acids. From germline, CDR1 is SGHRS and CDR2 YFSETQ. The V gene lost 0 bases and the J gene lost 7 bases, with 11 bases spanning the gap. The chain's CDR3 is CASSLAGLPNEQFF. In DNA, the CDR3 is TGCGCCAGCAGCTTGGCCGGGCTCCCAAATGAGCAGTTCTTC.

This chain connects TRBV7-2 to TRBJ2-1; D perhaps matches TRBD1 (5 bases). Judging by the DNA end, TRBJ2-5 fits better; the J call may be wrong. Germline V gives CDR1 SGHTA, CDR2 FQGNSA. There are 13 residues in the CDR3. CDR3 nucleotide sequence: TGTGCCAGCAGCTTCGACAGAGAAGGGACCCAGTACTTC. Translating gives CASSFDREGTQYF.

As to this clonotype: The germline gene is not matched at one end of the junction; a read error may be the cause. The chain has TRBV28 and TRBJ2-3; D perhaps matches TRBD2 (5 bases). The CDR3 covers 13 residues. CDR1 MDHEN and CDR2 SYDVKM come from the germline V gene. This chain's CDR3 is CAGSPTGTDTQYF. CDR3 nucleotides: TGTGCCGGCAGTCCAACGGGGACAGATACGCAGTATTTT.

The rearrangement links TRBV5-1 to TRBJ2-3; 10 positions match TRBD1. The CDR3 runs to 16 residues. V shed 4 bases, J shed 0 bases, and the junction held 5 bases outside the gene matches. The germline V gene has CDR1 SGHRS and CDR2 YFSETQ. CDR3: CASSLGGQGSTDTQYF. CDR3 sequence (DNA): TGCGCCAGCAGCCTGGGGGGACAGGGGAGCACAGATACGCAGTATTTT.

This clonotype was counted ten times or more. This chain links TRBV5-4 with TRBJ2-1, with D possibly matching TRBD1 (7 bases). Germline loops: CDR1 SGHNT, CDR2 YYREEE (reference sequence). Trimming left V 4 bases short and J 1 base short, with 18 bases between. This CDR3 comprises 17 residues. This CDR3 reads CASSKLQGTSSYNEQFF. The CDR3 DNA follows: TGTGCCAGCAGCAAGTTACAGGGGACTTCATCCTACAATGAGCAGTTCTTC.

This clonotype was detected only a few times. Just one base apart from a much larger clone, this may be a read error. The rearrangement links TRBV3-1 to TRBJ2-3; D not resolved. V lost 1 base and J 2 bases, leaving 7 bases between the germline ends. Germline V CDR1 and CDR2: LGHDT, YNNKEL (reference sequence). CDR3 size: 14 residues. Here the CDR3 DNA reads TGTGCCAGCAGCCAAGCCAGCCTCACAGATACGCAGTATTTT. It specifies CASSQASLTDTQYF.

This clonotype was found many times. The chain joins TRBV5-1 to TRBJ1-5, with D unresolved. This CDR3 comprises 15 residues. Deletions cut 0 bases from V and 2 bases from J, with 9 bases between. Germline V gene lookup returns CDR1 SGHRS and CDR2 YFSETQ. CDR3 amino acids: CASSLEGGGNQPQHF. As DNA, the CDR3 is TGCGCCAGCAGCTTGGAAGGTGGTGGCAATCAGCCCCAGCATTTT. The full variable domain, rest sourced from reference TRBV5-1 and TRBJ1-5, is KAGVTQTPRYLIKTRGQQVTLSCSPISGHRSVSWYQQTPGQGLQFLFEYFSETQRNKGNFPGRFSGRQFSNSRSEMNVSTLELGDSALYLCASSLEGGGNQPQHFGDGTRLSIL.

Comments on this clonotype: This could be a read error, since a much larger clone is one nucleotide away. Lacking the conserved final phenylalanine or tryptophan, this CDR3 likely reflects a read error. The chain is built from TRBV6-2 or TRBV6-3 and TRBJ1-5; D uncertain. Germline V gene data show CDR1 as MNHEY and CDR2 as SVGEGT. CDR3 length: 14 amino acids. V was clipped by 8 bases and J by 10 bases, with 21 bases between them. The CDR3 loop reads CASWEAGGISPQHL. CDR3 nucleotides: TGTGCCAGCTGGGAGGCTGGAGGCATCAGCCCCCAGCATCTT.

At least ten counts were recorded for this clonotype. This chain links TRBV7-2 with TRBJ1-5; 10 bases align to TRBD1. CDR3 length: 17 amino acids. CDR1 and CDR2 (germline): SGHTA, FQGNSA. With 5 bases clipped from V and 2 bases from J, the junction kept 9 bases outside the gene matches. CDR3 sequence (DNA): TGTGCCAGCAGCCCCGGGACAGGGGTGCTTGGCAATCAGCCCCAGCATTTT. Amino acid sequence: CASSPGTGVLGNQPQHF.

This clonotype was found many times. The chain couples TRBV7-8 to TRBJ1-5; D unclear. The CDR3 sequence is 15 residues long. V shed 1 base and J shed 0 bases, with 7 bases lying between them. Germline V CDR1 and CDR2: SGHVS, FQNEAQ. In DNA, the CDR3 is TGTGCCAGCAGCTTAGGCACCCTTAGCAATCAGCCCCAGCATTTT. It is translated as CASSLGTLSNQPQHF.

This clonotype was counted at least ten times. CDR3 amino acids: CASSLVVLAGGSYNEQFF. The CDR3 DNA reads TGTGCCAGCAGCTTAGTTGTACTAGCGGGGGGATCCTACAATGAGCAGTTCTTC. This sequence joins TRBV7-2 and TRBJ2-1; TRBD2 matches at 12 bases. CDR1 and CDR2 from the germline V gene are SGHTA and FQGNSA. Trimming removed 1 base from V and 1 base from J; junction bases left unmatched: 5. The CDR3 sequence is 18 residues long.

This clonotype came up many times. The V and J genes are TRBV6-5 and TRBJ2-5; D may correspond to TRBD1 or TRBD2 (5 bases each). The V end lost 4 bases, the J end lost 5 bases, and 14 bases lay between the germline ends. From germline, CDR1 is MNHEY and CDR2 SVGAGI. The CDR3 contains 14 residues. The CDR3 nucleotides read TGTGCCAGCAGTTCGACTTGGGGCGGGGAGACCCAGTACTTC. Translated, it gives CASSSTWGGETQYF.

This clonotype was counted ten times or more. The J gene is TRBJ2-5, the V gene TRBV29-1; TRBD2 matches 11 bases. Germline V gives CDR1 SQVTM, CDR2 ANQGSEA. The ends lost 7 bases at V and 4 bases at J; junction bases unmatched: 11. The CDR3 has 15 amino acids. In DNA form, the CDR3 reads TGCAGCGCAACTAGCGGGAGAAGTTTCGGAGAGACCCAGTACTTC. This encodes CSATSGRSFGETQYF.

This clonotype was observed at least ten times. V usage is TRBV2 and J usage is TRBJ2-3; TRBD2 matches 12 bases. Unmatched junction bases numbered 6, after V lost 10 bases and J lost 4 bases. Germline CDR1 SNHLY, CDR2 FYNNEI. The CDR3 has 14 amino acids. CDR3 DNA: TGTGCCACCGTGACTAGCGGGAGCGCAGATACGCAGTATTTT. Its protein is CATVTSGSADTQYF.

Comments on this clonotype: A far larger clone is a single base away, which makes a read error likely. The chain links TRBV27 to TRBJ2-5; 12 bases line up with TRBD2. The last part of the DNA fits TRBJ2-1 better; the J call may be wrong. This CDR3 contains 15 residues. Germline assignment: CDR1 MNHEY and CDR2 SMNVEV (reference sequence). Here the CDR3 reads CASSSSSGGEWEQFF. CDR3 sequence (DNA): TGTGCCAGCAGTTCCTCTAGCGGGGGGGAGTGGGAGCAGTTCTTC.

Of note for this clonotype: A much more abundant neighbour one base away suggests this may be a read error. The chain couples TRBV29-1 to TRBJ2-1; TRBD2 agrees at 12 bases. The germline CDR1 and CDR2 sequences are SQVTM and ANQGSEA. The CDR3 sequence is 14 residues long. V shed 8 bases and J 5 bases; nucleotides not matched to a gene: 7. The CDR3 spells CSSGWTSGNNEQFF. DNA of the CDR3: TGCAGCTCAGGGTGGACTAGCGGGAACAATGAGCAGTTCTTC.

This clonotype was observed at least ten times. The genes are TRBV3-1 and TRBJ2-7; 8 bases line up with TRBD2. Unmatched junction bases numbered 5, after V lost 0 bases and J lost 4 bases. CDR1 is LGHDT and CDR2 is YNNKEL in the germline V gene (reference sequence). The CDR3 extends over 15 amino acids. CDR3 DNA sequence: TGTGCCAGCAGCCAAGAAACTAGCGGAGGATACGAGCAGTACTTC. It encodes CASSQETSGGYEQYF.

This clonotype turned up a few times. A much larger clonotype is one base distant, so this may be a read error. This chain joins TRBV12-3 or TRBV12-4 and TRBJ2-2, with D uncertain. The CDR3 is made up of 14 amino acids. DNA for the CDR3: TGTGCCAGCGGTTTAAGTGTCGCTCGCGGGGAGCTGTTTTTT. Translating it yields CASGLSVARGELFF.

The chain has TRBV28 and TRBJ2-3; 10 bases are a match to TRBD1. Germline V gene lookup returns CDR1 MDHEN and CDR2 SYDVKM. Losses at the gene ends were 6 bases for V and 1 base for J; bases not matched to a gene: 16. The CDR3 length is 19 residues. In nucleotides, the CDR3 is TGTGCCAGCAGCCCGGAGACAGGGGGCGGGCAGGCAGGCACAGATACGCAGTATTTT. It encodes CASSPETGGGQAGTDTQYF.

This clonotype was recorded at least ten times. The CDR3 protein is CSARDGTGTFRETQYF. The CDR3 region has the DNA TGCAGTGCTAGAGACGGGACAGGGACTTTTAGGGAGACCCAGTACTTC. This chain joins TRBV20-1 and TRBJ2-5; 9 bases fit TRBD1. J lost 5 bases, V lost 0 bases, and 10 bases had no gene match. This CDR3 comprises 16 residues. Germline CDR1 and CDR2: DFQATT and SNEGSKA (reference sequence).

This clonotype showed up many times. Here the CDR3 DNA reads TGTGCCAGCAGTTTCGGCGGGGCTGGGGCCAACGTCCTGACTTTC. Residues: CASSFGGAGANVLTF. This sequence joins TRBV12-3 or TRBV12-4 and TRBJ2-6; possible D gene TRBD2, 6 bases. Trimming stripped 3 bases from V and 2 bases from J, with 8 bases between. The CDR3 is made up of 15 amino acids.

About this clonotype: A much bigger clone sits one base away, suggesting this may be a read error. The rearrangement links TRBV12-3 or TRBV12-4 to TRBJ1-1; D is undetermined. CDR3 length: 14 amino acids. The CDR3 protein is CASSLGGVNTEASF. CDR3 DNA sequence: TGTGCCAGCAGTTTAGGGGGAGTGAACACTGAAGCTTCCTTT.

This clonotype was recorded many times. The chain recombines TRBV2 with TRBJ2-7; 9 nucleotides agree with TRBD1. Germline CDR1 reads SNHLY; CDR2 reads FYNNEI. The CDR3 length is 13 residues. The junction had 3 bases not matched to a gene; V was cut back by 6 bases and J by 3 bases. CDR3 amino acids: CASRRDRDYEQYF. In nucleotides, the CDR3 is TGTGCCAGCAGGAGGGACAGGGACTACGAGCAGTACTTC.

To note about this clonotype: A much larger clone lies one base from this, so it may be a read error. The chain recombines TRBV6-1 with TRBJ1-5; 10 bases agree with TRBD1. The CDR3 is 15 amino acids. Germline trimming cut 6 bases from V and 4 bases from J; bases unmatched to any gene: 6. In germline, CDR1 is MNHNS, CDR2 SASEGT. The CDR3 nucleotides are TGTGCCAGCAGAACCGGACAGGGGGAGAATCAGCCCCAGCATTTT. Translating it yields CASRTGQGENQPQHF.

This chain uses TRBV4-2 with TRBJ2-1, with no clear D. Germline V lookup: CDR1 LGHNA, CDR2 YNFKEQ. Between the trimmed V and J ends, which lost 2 bases and 7 bases, there was a span of 12 bases. The CDR3 covers 14 residues. Written as DNA, the CDR3 is TGTGCCAGCAGCCAATTATCCGACGCAAATGAGCAGTTCTTC. It translates to CASSQLSDANEQFF.

This clonotype was seen only a few times. V is TRBV6-1 and J is TRBJ2-6; possible D gene TRBD2, 5 bases. V was pared by 6 bases and J by 0 bases, with 18 bases between. CDR1 is MNHNS and CDR2 is SASEGT in the germline V gene. This CDR3 spans 18 amino acids. The CDR3 bases are TGTGCCAGCAGCATAGGTGCGGGCACTACCTCTGGGGCCAACGTCCTGACTTTC. This encodes CASSIGAGTTSGANVLTF.